Included here is one T cell receptor beta chain sequence, with context. Its antigen is as yet unknown. The sample belongs to a study of metastatic and nonmetastatic thyroid tumors. At the level of the study: It was across blood and tumor or nodule tissue from malignant and benign thyroid patients that repertoires were compared. General observations from the study: A significant increase in TCR beta diversity was reportedly seen in malignant thyroid tumors relative to benign nodules, in blood and tumor.

Authors' analysis steps: In papillary thyroid cancer, a distant-metastasis classifier was built using CDR3 differences across clinicopathological groups. TCRdb re-called clones via MiXCR from the PCR reads. The V and J calls reflect TCRdb's pipeline rather than the authors' work. Among roughly 23,000 clones listed, under 25% were seen once. No patient received treatment before thyroid surgery. V gave up 1 base and J gave up 4 bases, with 8 bases separating them. CDR1 SGHNT and CDR2 YENEEA come from the germline V gene. The CDR3 loop spans 13 amino acids. This chain joins TRBV11-3 and TRBJ2-7, with D unresolved. The sequenced material came from blood. The TCR was taken from a male donor with papillary thyroid cancer or a benign thyroid nodule (not recorded which). Some clones in this sample may be carry-over from other donors' samples. CDR3 amino acids: CASSLVYGYEQYF. In DNA form, the CDR3 reads TGTGCCAGCAGCTTAGTGTATGGGTACGAGCAGTACTTC.